This T cell receptor (beta chain) was captured in a study of response to subunit inactivated influenza vaccine. In its sample, this clonotype was seen once. TCRdb redid the calling of the RT-PCR reads with MiXCR, one entry per CDR3 protein. The sample carries fewer than 800,000 distinct CDR3 sequences, 15% to 18% recorded once. With 6 bases removed from V and 1 base from J, the gap between germline ends came to 17 bases. Germline V CDR1 and CDR2: LGHDT, YNNKEL (reference sequence). CDR3 length equals 16 residues. The source of this sequence is a man between 50 and 59 years old who received an inactivated influenza vaccine. The sample in question was PBMCs from blood, obtained roughly 12 days after vaccination. The chain links TRBV3-1 to TRBJ2-3, with a tentative D call TRBD1 (5 bases). The CDR3 bases are TGTGCCAGCAGTCTACACCCCCTGGGGCGCACAGATACGCAGTATTTT. As protein: CASSLHPLGRTDTQYF.